Following are 5 T cell receptor beta chains from one sample sequenced in a study of T cells in Graves' hyperthyroidism and ophthalmopathy. Using RNA transcripts as the source, TCR beta CDR3 regions were amplified. The TCR CDR3 was amplified in a first-round RT-PCR using the HTBI primer set. TCRdb reprocessed the multiplex PCR reads with MiXCR, giving one entry per CDR3 protein. The sample shows about 510,000 distinct CDR3 sequences, 11% to 15% of them seen only once. The sample taken for sequencing was blood. These receptors were taken from a woman in her 40s with Graves' hyperthyroidism.

This clonotype was found many times. The chain uses TRBV6-1 and TRBJ1-2; 9 bases fit TRBD1. This CDR3 is built from 18 residues. Per germline, CDR1 MNHNS and CDR2 SASEGT. The junction had 21 bases not matched to a gene; V was cut back by 6 bases and J by 7 bases. The CDR3 region is CASSHRTQGAGQVGGYTF. CDR3 DNA sequence: TGTGCCAGCAGCCACCGAACACAGGGGGCGGGCCAGGTCGGTGGCTACACCTTC.

At least ten counts were recorded for this clonotype. This sequence joins TRBV12-3 or TRBV12-4 and TRBJ2-3; a weak D match, TRBD2 (6 bases). The V and J ends lost 6 bases and 1 base respectively, with 11 bases between them. The CDR3 is 14 amino acids. This CDR3 reads CASSRGTGTDTQYF. In DNA, the CDR3 is TGTGCCAGCAGCCGCGGGACCGGCACAGATACGCAGTATTTT.

The sample holds a few counts of this clonotype. V gene TRBV10-3 combines with J gene TRBJ2-3; no definite D call. Trimming cost V 0 bases and J 0 bases, with 10 bases left between them. The CDR3 covers 16 residues. Looked up from germline, CDR1 is ENHRY and CDR2 is SYGVKD. The chain's CDR3 is CAISESGGSSTDTQYF. The CDR3 nucleotides are TGTGCCATCAGTGAGTCAGGTGGATCTAGCACAGATACGCAGTATTTT.

This clonotype has ten or more counts. The chain uses TRBV11-1 and TRBJ2-1; TRBD2 agrees at 13 bases. From germline, CDR1 is SGHAT and CDR2 FQDESV (reference sequence). The CDR3 is 19 residues long. Trimming cost V 5 bases and J 0 bases; bases outside gene matches: 10. CDR3 sequence reads: CASSKRLAGGFTSYNEQFF. The CDR3 coding sequence is TGTGCCAGCAGCAAAAGACTAGCGGGAGGCTTTACCTCCTACAATGAGCAGTTCTTC.

The table lists this clonotype with many counts. The chain uses TRBV12-3 or TRBV12-4 and TRBJ2-7, with 7 bases aligning to TRBD2. The length of the CDR3 is 16 residues. The V segment lost 1 base and the J segment 5 bases; nucleotides outside the gene matches: 11. The CDR3 DNA reads as TGTGCCAGCAGTTTAGGGCCAGCGGGGCTGAACAACGAGCAGTACTTC. This codes for CASSLGPAGLNNEQYF.